This T cell receptor beta chain was found in a study of patients and donors after allogeneic stem cell transplantation. This CDR3 has 12 amino acids. Trimming left V 7 bases short and J 5 bases short, with 11 bases between. Germline-derived CDR1 and CDR2 are SGDLS and YYNGEE. Via MiXCR, TCRdb re-called the RT-PCR reads, giving one row per CDR3 protein. The table shows some 960,000 distinct CDR3 sequences, with roughly 18% occurring only once. This clonotype was counted only a few times. The TCR comes from a human donor who was either an allogeneic HSCT recipient or a stem cell or donor lymphocyte infusion donor (not recorded which). It is not recorded whose cells these are; they may come from a transplant donor. Material for sequencing was blood, either unsorted or a sorted T cell fraction (not recorded which). The chain uses TRBV9 and TRBJ2-3, with unresolved D. The CDR3 spells CASAEGGDTQYF. The DNA of the CDR3 is TGTGCCAGCGCCGAAGGTGGAGATACGCAGTATTTT.